This T cell receptor (beta chain) is drawn from a study of OX40 agonist ivuxolimab in advanced cancers. The wider study: Ivuxolimab, which is an agonistic anti-OX40 (CD134) antibody, was administered to the patients. Ivuxolimab, which patients received intravenously every 2 weeks, was dosed at 0.01 to 10 mg/kg.

Study-level points and caveats: Antigen specificity was not determined for the expanded peripheral T cells. Normalized expansion of T-cell clones was also low for some nonresponders.

The CDR3 length is 15 residues. The germline gives CDR1 SEHNR, CDR2 FQNEAQ (reference sequence). Germline trimming cut 3 bases from V and 7 bases from J; bases unmatched to any gene: 12. Measured with immunoSEQ multiplex PCR; TCRdb has only the in-frame clones, and not every one. The data hold under 20,000 clones, with just under 80% observed a single time. Note on this clone: The antigen remains unidentified.

The clonotype was recovered from an adult with an advanced solid tumor such as melanoma, head and neck, liver or kidney cancer. The chain combines TRBV7-9 with TRBJ2-7, with TRBD2 matching over 7 bases. This specimen consisted of CD4+ or CD8+ T cells sorted from blood, obtained in a trial of the OX40 agonist ivuxolimab. The CDR3 loop is CASSFWRELQEEQYF. CDR3 DNA sequence: TGTGCCAGCAGCTTCTGGCGGGAGCTCCAAGAGGAGCAGTACTTC.